These 27 T cell receptor beta chains were all obtained from the same sample, sequenced in a study of T cell responses to AZD1222 COVID-19 vaccine. The data were produced by immunoSEQ multiplex PCR, yet TCRdb's version contains in-frame clones alone and is incomplete. Of 95,000 to 150,000 clones detected, 85% to 95% appear once; the ten largest clones hold around 1.7%. The specimen comprised peripheral blood, sampled on day 0 of AZD1222 vaccination. These receptors came from an adult in good health.

The V call is TRBV30, the J call TRBJ1-1; tentative D call: TRBD1 (6 bases). The CDR3 runs 12 residues. The V gene lost 1 base and the J gene lost 7 bases, with 10 bases spanning the gap. The germline V gene encodes CDR1 GTSNPN and CDR2 SVGIG (reference sequence). CDR3 DNA: TGTGCCTGGAGTGGGTACAGGGATGAAGCTTTCTTT. This codes for CAWSGYRDEAFF.

V and J are TRBV29-1 and TRBJ1-2, with 8 bases fitting TRBD1. Germline V gene data show CDR1 as SQVTM and CDR2 as ANQGSEA. V trimming: 0 bases; J trimming: 4 bases; junction bases outside the gene matches: 4. The CDR3 extends over 14 amino acids. CDR3 in DNA: TGCAGCGTTGAAGAAGGACAGGGCGGCTATGGCTACACCTTC. Protein: CSVEEGQGGYGYTF.

The chain joins TRBV25-1 to TRBJ1-2; D call uncertain. Germline loops: CDR1 MGHDK, CDR2 SYGVNS. The CDR3 is made up of 14 amino acids. Trimming removed 3 bases from V and 0 bases from J, with 8 bases in between. The CDR3 region has the DNA TGTGCCAGCAGTGACCCCGGGCCTAACTATGGCTACACCTTC. This gives the protein CASSDPGPNYGYTF.

The chain links TRBV7-9 to TRBJ2-5; D is unclear. Trimming pared 3 bases from V and 5 bases from J, leaving 4 bases between. CDR1 SEHNR and CDR2 FQNEAQ come from the germline V gene (reference sequence). CDR3 length equals 11 residues. The CDR3 sequence: CASSLLETQYF. CDR3 DNA sequence: TGTGCCAGCAGCTTGCTGGAGACCCAGTACTTC.

This chain connects TRBV7-9 to TRBJ2-1; 9 bases align to TRBD1. Germline CDR1 is SEHNR and CDR2 is FQNEAQ (reference sequence). The junction had 5 bases not matched to a gene; V was cut back by 0 bases and J by 8 bases. The CDR3 sequence is 15 residues long. For the CDR3, the DNA is TGTGCCAGCAGCTTAGCGAACAGGGGGCCCGATGAGCAGTTCTTC. Amino acids: CASSLANRGPDEQFF.

This chain uses TRBV9 with TRBJ1-1; D gene uncertain. Trimming left V 0 bases short and J 5 bases short, with 11 bases between. This CDR3 region has 14 residues. From germline, CDR1 is SGDLS and CDR2 YYNGEE. DNA of the CDR3: TGTGCCAGCAGCGTAGGACAAATCGAGACTGAAGCTTTCTTT. It codes for CASSVGQIETEAFF.

The rearrangement joins TRBV5-5 to TRBJ1-1; 7 nucleotides agree with TRBD1. CDR1 SGHKS and CDR2 YYEKEE come from the germline V gene (reference sequence). V lost 4 bases to trimming and J lost 4 bases; unmatched junction nucleotides: 4. This CDR3 has 13 amino acids. The CDR3 DNA reads as TGTGCCAGCAGCGCTACAGGGGCCACTGAAGCTTTCTTT. Amino acids: CASSATGATEAFF.

The V and J genes are TRBV4-1 and TRBJ1-1; 7 nucleotides agree with TRBD1. The CDR3 has 16 amino acids. J lost 4 bases, V lost 3 bases, and 11 bases had no gene match. Germline V gene sequence: CDR1 MGHRA, CDR2 YSYEKL. CDR3 DNA sequence: TGCGCCAGCAGCCATGCAGGGGACAGTGGAAGCACTGAAGCTTTCTTT. Translating it yields CASSHAGDSGSTEAFF.

This rearrangement joins TRBV3-1 (or the pseudogene TRBV3-2) to TRBJ1-1; 8 nucleotides agree with TRBD1. The germline V gene has CDR1 LGHDT and CDR2 YNNKEL (reference sequence). With 0 bases clipped from V and 4 bases from J, the junction kept 7 bases outside the gene matches. The CDR3 has 16 residues. The CDR3 sequence is CASSQEGQGAVTEAFF. Written as DNA, the CDR3 is TGTGCCAGCAGCCAAGAAGGGCAGGGGGCGGTCACTGAAGCTTTCTTT.

The rearrangement joins TRBV9 to TRBJ1-6, with 7 bases aligning to TRBD1. The J segment lost 6 bases and the V segment lost 3 bases, leaving 3 bases of the junction unmatched. This CDR3 contains 14 residues. The germline V gene encodes CDR1 SGDLS and CDR2 YYNGEE. In DNA, the CDR3 is TGTGCCAGCAGCGCTGGGGACAGTAATTCACCCCTCCACTTT. Protein: CASSAGDSNSPLHF. The complete variable domain, with remaining parts taken from reference TRBV9 and TRBJ1-6, reads DSGVTQTPKHLITATGQRVTLRCSPRSGDLSVYWYQQSLDQGLQFLIQYYNGEERAKGNILERFSAQQFPDLHSELNLSSLELGDSALYFCASSAGDSNSPLHFGNGTRLTVT.

The V gene is TRBV19, the J gene TRBJ1-2; D ambiguous. The germline V gene has CDR1 LNHDA and CDR2 SQIVND (reference sequence). The CDR3 totals 13 residues. Trimming cost V 3 bases and J 7 bases, with 12 bases left between them. CDR3 protein: CASSIQAHGGYTF. CDR3 DNA sequence: TGTGCCAGTAGTATTCAGGCCCACGGTGGCTACACCTTC.

The gene calls are TRBV6-6 and TRBJ2-7; 9 positions agree with TRBD1. This CDR3 comprises 16 residues. J was trimmed by 1 base and V by 7 bases; bases with no gene match: 11. Looked up from germline, CDR1 is MNHNY and CDR2 is SVGAGI (reference sequence). As DNA, the CDR3 is TGTGCCAGCACCCCCGCCCGGGACAGGGAGTCCTACGAGCAGTACTTC. It codes for CASTPARDRESYEQYF.

The chain employs TRBV5-5 and TRBJ1-5; D call uncertain. CDR1 is SGHKS and CDR2 is YYEKEE in the germline V gene (reference sequence). Trimming shortened V by 2 bases and J by 0 bases, and 6 bases separated the two germline ends. The CDR3 runs to 14 residues. The CDR3 DNA reads as TGTGCCAGCAGCTTCTTCAATAGCAATCAGCCCCAGCATTTT. This gives the protein CASSFFNSNQPQHF.

The chain employs TRBV7-8 and TRBJ1-3; no firm D call. V lost 5 bases to trimming and J lost 0 bases, with 17 bases between them. Germline CDR1 SGHVS, CDR2 FQNEAQ. This CDR3 has 17 amino acids. The CDR3 sequence is CASSPLGGSNSGNTIYF. Here the CDR3 DNA reads TGTGCCAGCAGCCCCCTAGGTGGCAGTAACTCTGGAAACACCATATATTTT.

This clone came up once. The chain has TRBV12-3 or TRBV12-4 and TRBJ1-3, with D possibly matching TRBD1 (6 bases). Trimming shortened V by 10 bases and J by 7 bases, and 17 bases separated the two germline ends. This CDR3 is built from 13 residues. This CDR3 is CATSRGGGNTIYF. The CDR3 bases are TGTGCCACCTCAAGAGGGGGTGGTAACACCATATATTTT.

This chain links TRBV11-3 with TRBJ2-5; perhaps TRBD2 as D (6 bases). There are 16 residues in the CDR3. Germline CDR1 is SGHNT and CDR2 is YENEEA. V gave up 5 bases and J gave up 0 bases, with 16 bases separating them. The DNA of the CDR3 is TGTGCCAGCAGCCTCGGAGCGGGCGGTTACCAAGAGACCCAGTACTTC. Translated, it gives CASSLGAGGYQETQYF.

This chain joins TRBV30 and TRBJ1-1; no firm D call. Germline CDR1 is GTSNPN and CDR2 is SVGIG (reference sequence). The CDR3 contains 12 residues. V was pared by 8 bases and J by 0 bases, with 10 bases between. CDR3 DNA: TGTGCCGGTACAGAGATGAACACTGAAGCTTTCTTT. Protein: CAGTEMNTEAFF. Full variable domain (outside the CDR3, taken from reference TRBV30 and TRBJ1-1): SQTIHQWPATLVQPVGSPLSLECTVEGTSNPNLYWYRQAAGRGLQLLFYSVGIGQISSEVPQNLSASRPQDRQFILSSKKLLLSDSGFYLCAGTEMNTEAFFGQGTRLTVV.

The chain uses TRBV5-4 and TRBJ2-7, with a possible D match to TRBD1 (5 bases). V lost 4 bases to trimming and J lost 0 bases, with 14 bases between them. Looked up from germline, CDR1 is SGHNT and CDR2 is YYREEE (reference sequence). The CDR3 spans 15 residues. CDR3 in amino acids: CASSLRGAFSYEQYF. The CDR3 DNA reads TGTGCCAGCAGCCTCCGTGGGGCCTTCTCCTACGAGCAGTACTTC.

The rearrangement joins TRBV10-1 to TRBJ2-7; 7 bases line up with TRBD2. CDR1 is WNHNN, CDR2 SYGVQD, per germline (reference sequence). CDR3 size: 15 residues. V gave up 8 bases and J gave up 0 bases; unmatched junction bases: 10. The CDR3 reads CASSPRGGSSYEQYV. The CDR3 nucleotides are TGCGCCAGCTCCCCCCGGGGCGGGAGCTCCTACGAGCAGTACGTC.

The chain combines TRBV12-3 or TRBV12-4 with TRBJ1-2; no clear D. This CDR3 is built from 12 residues. The ends were cut back, 4 bases at V and 7 bases at J, with 10 bases in the middle. The CDR3 loop is CASSSIPSGYTF. The CDR3 nucleotides read TGTGCCAGCAGTTCAATCCCTAGTGGCTACACCTTC.

This chain joins TRBV6-5 and TRBJ2-7; 8 bases are a match to TRBD1. Germline V gene data show CDR1 as MNHEY and CDR2 as SVGAGI. The V segment lost 6 bases and the J segment 5 bases; nucleotides outside the gene matches: 12. The CDR3 is 15 residues long. The CDR3 reads CASSPGQDLPHEQYF. The CDR3 DNA follows: TGTGCCAGCAGCCCGGGACAGGACCTCCCCCACGAGCAGTACTTC.

The gene calls are TRBV5-5 and TRBJ2-5, with 8 bases identical to TRBD2. The V segment lost 2 bases and the J segment 4 bases; nucleotides outside the gene matches: 10. Germline CDR1 is SGHKS and CDR2 is YYEKEE (reference sequence). This CDR3 region has 16 residues. The CDR3 coding sequence is TGTGCCAGCAGCTTTTCGGGACCGGGACTAGGAGAGACCCAGTACTTC. This sequence encodes CASSFSGPGLGETQYF.

V gene TRBV30 combines with J gene TRBJ1-5, with D unresolved. This CDR3 spans 14 amino acids. Trimming pared 0 bases from V and 0 bases from J, leaving 6 bases between. Germline-derived CDR1 and CDR2 are GTSNPN and SVGIG (reference sequence). The CDR3 DNA reads TGTGCCTGGAGTGTGAGGGATAGCAATCAGCCCCAGCATTTT. The encoded protein is CAWSVRDSNQPQHF.

Here the CDR3 reads CASTPSPWDTANTGELFF. Written as DNA, the CDR3 is TGTGCCAGCACCCCATCCCCTTGGGACACCGCGAACACCGGGGAGCTGTTTTTT. The chain couples TRBV6-2 or TRBV6-3 to TRBJ2-2; TRBD1 is a possible D gene (6 bases). The CDR3 sequence is 18 residues long. CDR1 is MNHEY and CDR2 is SVGEGT in the germline V gene. V lost 7 bases and J lost 0, with 21 bases in between.

V usage is TRBV7-8 and J usage is TRBJ1-2, with a tentative D call TRBD1 (5 bases). Trimming shortened V by 1 base and J by 3 bases, and 15 bases separated the two germline ends. The germline V gene encodes CDR1 SGHVS and CDR2 FQNEAQ. The CDR3 spans 16 residues. The chain's CDR3 is CASSLGGAVYDYGYTF. As DNA, the CDR3 is TGTGCCAGCAGCTTAGGCGGGGCAGTGTATGACTATGGCTACACCTTC.

The rearrangement uses TRBV5-6 and TRBJ2-3; a possible D gene is TRBD2 (5 bases). Trimming pared 1 base from V and 0 bases from J, leaving 6 bases between. Germline CDR1 is SGHDT and CDR2 is YYEEEE. The CDR3 extends over 14 amino acids. CDR3 sequence reads: CASSLWTSTDTQYF. CDR3 DNA: TGTGCCAGCAGCTTGTGGACTAGCACAGATACGCAGTATTTT.

The chain couples TRBV30 to TRBJ1-4; D remains ambiguous. The germline V gene has CDR1 GTSNPN and CDR2 SVGIG (reference sequence). The V gene lost 4 bases and the J gene lost 3 bases, with 9 bases spanning the gap. The CDR3 loop spans 13 amino acids. The CDR3 region is CAWNVGSNEKLFF. The CDR3 coding sequence is TGTGCCTGGAATGTTGGGTCTAATGAAAAACTGTTTTTT.